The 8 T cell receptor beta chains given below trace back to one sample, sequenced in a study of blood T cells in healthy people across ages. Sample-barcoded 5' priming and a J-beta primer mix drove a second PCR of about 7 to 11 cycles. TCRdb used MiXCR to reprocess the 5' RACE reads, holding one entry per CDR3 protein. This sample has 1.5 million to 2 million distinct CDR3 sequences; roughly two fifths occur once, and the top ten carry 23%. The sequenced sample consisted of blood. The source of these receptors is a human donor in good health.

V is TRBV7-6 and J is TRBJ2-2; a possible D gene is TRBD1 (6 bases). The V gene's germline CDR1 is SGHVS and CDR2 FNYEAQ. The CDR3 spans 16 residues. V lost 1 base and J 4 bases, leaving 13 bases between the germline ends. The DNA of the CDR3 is TGTGCCAGCAGCTTAGAATCCGGGACACTCACCGGGGAGCTGTTTTTT. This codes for CASSLESGTLTGELFF.

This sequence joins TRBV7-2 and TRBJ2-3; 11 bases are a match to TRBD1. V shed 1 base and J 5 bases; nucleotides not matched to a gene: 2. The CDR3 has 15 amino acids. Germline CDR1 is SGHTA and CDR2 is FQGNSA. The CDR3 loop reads CASSLEGQGGDTQYF. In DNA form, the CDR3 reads TGTGCCAGCAGCTTAGAGGGACAGGGGGGAGATACGCAGTATTTT. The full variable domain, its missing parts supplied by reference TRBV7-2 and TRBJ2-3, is GAGVSQSPSNKVTEKGKDVELRCDPISGHTALYWYRQSLGQGLEFLIYFQGNSAPDKSGLPSDRFSAERTGGSVSTLTIQRTQQEDSAVYLCASSLEGQGGDTQYFGPGTRLTVL.

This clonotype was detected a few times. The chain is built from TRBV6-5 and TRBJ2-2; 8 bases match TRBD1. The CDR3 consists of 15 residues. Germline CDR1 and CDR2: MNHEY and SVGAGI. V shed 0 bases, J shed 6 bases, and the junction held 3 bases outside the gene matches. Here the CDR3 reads CASSYSPGGPGELFF. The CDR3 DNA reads TGTGCCAGCAGTTACTCTCCAGGGGGCCCCGGGGAGCTGTTTTTT.

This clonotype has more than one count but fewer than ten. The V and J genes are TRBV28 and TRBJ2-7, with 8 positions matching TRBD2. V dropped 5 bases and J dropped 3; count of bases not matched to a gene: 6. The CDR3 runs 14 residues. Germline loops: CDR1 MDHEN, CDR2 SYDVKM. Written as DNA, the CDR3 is TGTGCCAGCAGTCTTAGCGGGGTCCGCTACGAGCAGTACTTC. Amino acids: CASSLSGVRYEQYF. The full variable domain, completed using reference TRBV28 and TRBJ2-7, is DVKVTQSSRYLVKRTGEKVFLECVQDMDHENMFWYRQDPGLGLRLIYFSYDVKMKEKGDIPEGYSVSREKKERFSLILESASTNQTSMYLCASSLSGVRYEQYFGPGTRLTVT.

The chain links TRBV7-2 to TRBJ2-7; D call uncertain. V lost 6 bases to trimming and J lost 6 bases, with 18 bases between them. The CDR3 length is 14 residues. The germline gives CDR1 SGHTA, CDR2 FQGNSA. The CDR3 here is CASRAYRDLGEQYF. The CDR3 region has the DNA TGTGCCAGCAGGGCTTATAGGGATTTGGGCGAGCAGTACTTC.

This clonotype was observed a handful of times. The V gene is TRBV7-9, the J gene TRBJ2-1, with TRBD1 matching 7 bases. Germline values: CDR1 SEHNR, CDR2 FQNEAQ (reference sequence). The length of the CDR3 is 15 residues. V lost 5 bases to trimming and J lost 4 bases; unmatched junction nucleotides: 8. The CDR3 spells CASSPAGTAYNEQFF. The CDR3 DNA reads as TGTGCCAGCAGCCCAGCCGGGACAGCTTACAATGAGCAGTTCTTC.

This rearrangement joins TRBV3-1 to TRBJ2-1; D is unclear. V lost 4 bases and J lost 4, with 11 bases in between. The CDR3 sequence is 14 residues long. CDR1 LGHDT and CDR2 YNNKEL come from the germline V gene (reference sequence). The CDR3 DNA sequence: TGTGCCAGCAGCCTAGCTCAGATGTACAATGAGCAGTTCTTC. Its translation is CASSLAQMYNEQFF.

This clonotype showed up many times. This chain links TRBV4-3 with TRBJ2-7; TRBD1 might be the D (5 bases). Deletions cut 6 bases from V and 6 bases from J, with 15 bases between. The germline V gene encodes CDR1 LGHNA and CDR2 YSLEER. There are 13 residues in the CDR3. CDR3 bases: TGCGCCAGCAGTTACAGGTCAGGCTCCGAGCAGTACTTC. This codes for CASSYRSGSEQYF.